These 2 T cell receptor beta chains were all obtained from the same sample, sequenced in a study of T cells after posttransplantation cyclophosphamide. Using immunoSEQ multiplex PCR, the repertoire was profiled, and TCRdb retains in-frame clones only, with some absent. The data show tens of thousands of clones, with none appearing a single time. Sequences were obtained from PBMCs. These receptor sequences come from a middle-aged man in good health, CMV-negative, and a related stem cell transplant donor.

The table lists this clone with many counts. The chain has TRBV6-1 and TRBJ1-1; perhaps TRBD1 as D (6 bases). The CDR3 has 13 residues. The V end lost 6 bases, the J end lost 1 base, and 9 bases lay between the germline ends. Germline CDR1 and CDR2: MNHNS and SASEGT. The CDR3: CASSLGQNTEAFF. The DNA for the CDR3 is TGTGCCAGCAGCCTGGGACAGAACACTGAAGCTTTCTTT.

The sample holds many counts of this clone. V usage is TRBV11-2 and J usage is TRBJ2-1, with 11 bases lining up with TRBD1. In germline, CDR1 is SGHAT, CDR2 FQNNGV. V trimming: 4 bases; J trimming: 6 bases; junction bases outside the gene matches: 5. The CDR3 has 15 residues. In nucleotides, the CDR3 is TGTGCCAGCAGCTCCACCGGGACAGGGGGCAATGAGCAGTTCTTC. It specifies CASSSTGTGGNEQFF. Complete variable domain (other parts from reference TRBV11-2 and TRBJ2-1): EAGVAQSPRYKIIEKRQSVAFWCNPISGHATLYWYQQILGQGPKLLIQFQNNGVVDDSQLPKDRFSAERLKGVDSTLKIQPAKLEDSAVYLCASSSTGTGGNEQFFGPGTRLTVL.